The T cell receptor (beta chain) under discussion was sequenced for a study of T cells after yellow fever vaccination. Study-wide context: Each low-cell-number fraction was prepared by means of SMART-Seq v4 Ultra Low Input. Study-wide results and limits: It was a small share of clonotypes that appeared in both CD4 and CD8 compartments. Most primary-vaccination clones recurred post-booster (roughly 96% CD4, 88% CD8). Abundant bulk-population clonotypes could contaminate the FACS-sorted repertoires.

The V gene end was trimmed by 1 base and the J gene end by 3 bases; junction bases not matched to a gene: 4. This CDR3 is built from 14 residues. Germline V CDR1 and CDR2: DFQATT, SNEGSKA (reference sequence). The sample holds many counts of this clonotype. The antigen is unknown. MiXCR, applied by TCRdb to the 5' RACE reads, yields one record per CDR3 protein. Here the sample spans over 110,000 distinct CDR3 sequences, 7.7% being singletons. The chain joins TRBV20-1 to TRBJ2-7; 9 positions match TRBD1. The source is a man aged 25 to 40 who received the YFV17D yellow fever vaccine. The source was CD4+ T cells sorted from PBMCs, collected 5 days after the yellow fever booster vaccination. The CDR3 DNA follows: TGCAGTGCTAGAGCCGGGACAGGGAACTACGAGCAGTACTTC. Residues: CSARAGTGNYEQYF.